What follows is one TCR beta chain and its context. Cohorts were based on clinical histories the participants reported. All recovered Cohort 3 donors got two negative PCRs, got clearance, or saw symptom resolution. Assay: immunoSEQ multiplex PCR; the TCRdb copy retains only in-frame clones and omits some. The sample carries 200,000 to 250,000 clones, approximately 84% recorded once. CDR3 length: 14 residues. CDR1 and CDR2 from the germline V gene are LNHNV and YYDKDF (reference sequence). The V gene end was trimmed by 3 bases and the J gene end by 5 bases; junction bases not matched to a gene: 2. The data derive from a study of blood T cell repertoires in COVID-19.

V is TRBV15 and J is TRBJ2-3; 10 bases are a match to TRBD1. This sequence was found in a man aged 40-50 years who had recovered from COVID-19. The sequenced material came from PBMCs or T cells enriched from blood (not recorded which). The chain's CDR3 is CATSRGQGLDTQYF. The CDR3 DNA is TGTGCCACCAGCAGGGGACAGGGGTTAGATACGCAGTATTTT.